This T cell receptor beta chain derives from a study of early stage breast cancer tumors. On the study more broadly: About 70% of the 16 invasive tumors were ER+, PR+ and HER2-. Findings of the study overall: Comparing each tissue with blood distinguished tumor from normal in about 85% of the 16 patients. Most shared enriched TCRB sequences were commonly generated ones.

Enough DNA from normal breast tissue often took roughly 100-340 mg. Here immunoSEQ multiplex PCR was the method, and the copy in TCRdb shows in-frame clones only, minus some. The sample includes over 11,000 clones, 79% seen only once; the top ten take less than 8.5%. Germline V gene lookup returns CDR1 SNHLY and CDR2 FYNNEI. This CDR3 spans 12 amino acids. With 2 bases removed from V and 3 bases from J, the gap between germline ends came to 4 bases. On this clone itself: Its antigen remains unidentified.

The sample taken for sequencing was normal breast tissue next to the tumor. The chain has TRBV2 and TRBJ1-1; D call uncertain. The origin of this receptor is a person aged 45-65 years with breast cancer. Here the CDR3 DNA reads TGTGCCAGCAGTGAACAGGACACTGAAGCTTTCTTT. Amino acids: CASSEQDTEAFF.